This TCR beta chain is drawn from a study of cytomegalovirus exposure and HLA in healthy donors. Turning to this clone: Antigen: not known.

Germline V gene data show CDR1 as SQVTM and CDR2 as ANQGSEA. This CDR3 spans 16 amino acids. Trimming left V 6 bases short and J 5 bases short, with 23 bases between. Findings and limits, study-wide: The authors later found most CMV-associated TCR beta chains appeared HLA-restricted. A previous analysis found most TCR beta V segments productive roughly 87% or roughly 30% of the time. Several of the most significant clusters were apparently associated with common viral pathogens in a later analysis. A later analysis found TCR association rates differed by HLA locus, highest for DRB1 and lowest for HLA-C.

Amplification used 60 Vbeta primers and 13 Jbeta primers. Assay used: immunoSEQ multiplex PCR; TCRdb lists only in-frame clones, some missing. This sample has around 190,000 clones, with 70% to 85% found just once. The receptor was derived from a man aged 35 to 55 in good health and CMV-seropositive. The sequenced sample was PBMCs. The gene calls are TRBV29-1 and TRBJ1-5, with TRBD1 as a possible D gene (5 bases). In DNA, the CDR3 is TGCAGCGTCGTTTTTCAAGGGGCCCCGGGGGATCAGCCCCAGCATTTT. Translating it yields CSVVFQGAPGDQPQHF.